Shown below are 20 T cell receptor beta chains from a single sample sequenced in a study of cytomegalovirus exposure and HLA in healthy donors. It was with 60 Vbeta and 13 Jbeta primers that the PCR ran. Here immunoSEQ multiplex PCR was the method, and the copy in TCRdb shows in-frame clones only, minus some. Of around 230,000 clones listed, 75% to 80% are singletons. Sequencing used PBMCs. The source is a male donor in good health and CMV-seronegative.

This clone was observed a handful of times. V and J are TRBV10-2 and TRBJ1-1; D unresolved. V was clipped by 8 bases and J by 3 bases, with 13 bases between them. CDR3 length: 13 amino acids. Germline V gene sequence: CDR1 WSHSY, CDR2 SAAADI. CDR3 sequence: CASHPGWDTEAFF. DNA of the CDR3: TGCGCCAGCCACCCCGGGTGGGACACTGAAGCTTTCTTT.

The gene calls are TRBV7-8 and TRBJ1-1; D remains ambiguous. Germline CDR1 SGHVS, CDR2 FQNEAQ. The CDR3 sequence is 12 residues long. The V end was cut by 3 bases, the J end by 6 bases, with 8 bases between. The CDR3 region is CASSLSGPEAFF. The CDR3 DNA is TGTGCCAGCAGCTTGAGTGGGCCTGAAGCTTTCTTT.

The rearrangement uses TRBV4-1 and TRBJ1-1; D remains ambiguous. This CDR3 region has 13 residues. Trimming stripped 3 bases from V and 11 bases from J, with 16 bases between. Germline CDR1 MGHRA, CDR2 YSYEKL. For the CDR3, the DNA is TGCGCCAGCAGCCATGTTATCCCACTTCACGCTTTCTTT. Residues: CASSHVIPLHAFF.

This clone was seen a handful of times. J is TRBJ2-3 and V is TRBV5-1, with a weak D call TRBD2 (6 bases). The CDR3 totals 14 residues. V was cut by 0 bases and J by 6 bases, with 11 bases left in between. Germline V gene lookup returns CDR1 SGHRS and CDR2 YFSETQ. CDR3 bases: TGCGCCAGCAGCTTGGCCTCGGGGGATGATACGCAGTATTTT. Protein product: CASSLASGDDTQYF.

This clone was recorded a few times. V and J are TRBV5-4 and TRBJ2-7; 10 bases are a match to TRBD2. J gave up 2 bases and V 0 bases, and 2 bases lay outside the gene matches. Germline V lookup: CDR1 SGHNT, CDR2 YYREEE (reference sequence). The CDR3 length is 15 residues. The CDR3 region is CASSLELAGTYEQYF. The DNA for the CDR3 is TGTGCCAGCAGCTTGGAACTAGCGGGAACCTACGAGCAGTACTTC.

This chain links TRBV7-2 with TRBJ2-7; 11 nucleotides line up with TRBD2. Trimming removed 1 base from V and 6 bases from J; junction bases left unmatched: 8. The CDR3 has 16 amino acids. Germline V gene lookup returns CDR1 SGHTA and CDR2 FQGNSA. The DNA of the CDR3 is TGTGCCAGCAGCTTAGAGGTTAGCGGGAGGGAGAGCGAGCAGTACTTC. This encodes CASSLEVSGRESEQYF.

This chain joins TRBV10-3 and TRBJ2-1; tentative D call: TRBD1 (6 bases). The V gene's germline CDR1 is ENHRY and CDR2 SYGVKD. The CDR3 is made up of 15 amino acids. Trimming cost V 2 bases and J 2 bases, with 10 bases left between them. This chain's CDR3 is CAISERAGAYNEQFF. The CDR3 DNA reads as TGTGCCATCAGTGAGAGGGCAGGGGCCTACAATGAGCAGTTCTTC.

The chain is built from TRBV5-1 and TRBJ2-1; TRBD2 agrees at 7 bases. Losses at the gene ends were 0 bases for V and 8 bases for J; bases not matched to a gene: 8. Germline CDR1 is SGHRS and CDR2 is YFSETQ. The CDR3 spans 15 residues. The CDR3 protein is CASSLEAGVGDEQFF. The DNA of the CDR3 is TGCGCCAGCAGCTTGGAGGCGGGGGTGGGGGATGAGCAGTTCTTC.

Note on this clone: A junction end diverges from the germline sequence, so it may reflect a read error. This chain links TRBV11-3 with TRBJ2-1; 8 bases fit TRBD1. This CDR3 spans 16 amino acids. The V gene's germline CDR1 is SGHNT and CDR2 YENEEA. CDR3 bases: TGTGCCAGCAGCCTAGAGGGGACAGGAATTGGCAATGAGCAGTTCTTC. It yields the protein CASSLEGTGIGNEQFF.

V usage is TRBV5-1 and J usage is TRBJ1-1; unclear D gene. In germline, CDR1 is SGHRS, CDR2 YFSETQ. This CDR3 contains 14 residues. Trimming removed 4 bases from V and 0 bases from J, with 10 bases in between. CDR3 residues: CASSPTTLNTEAFF. In DNA form, the CDR3 reads TGCGCCAGCAGCCCCACAACCCTGAACACTGAAGCTTTCTTT.

The chain has TRBV30 and TRBJ2-1; 9 nucleotides line up with TRBD2. The CDR3 spans 16 residues. J was trimmed by 6 bases and V by 0 bases; bases with no gene match: 9. CDR1 GTSNPN and CDR2 SVGIG come from the germline V gene (reference sequence). DNA for the CDR3: TGTGCCTGGAGTGTACAACGACTAGCGGACTTCAATGAGCAGTTCTTC. The encoded protein is CAWSVQRLADFNEQFF.

The chain combines TRBV6-5 with TRBJ2-7, with 7 bases lining up with TRBD1. V shed 4 bases and J 0 bases; nucleotides not matched to a gene: 6. Germline loops: CDR1 MNHEY, CDR2 SVGAGI. The CDR3 extends over 15 amino acids. This CDR3 is CASSSTGLISYEQYF. CDR3 bases: TGTGCCAGCAGTTCGACAGGGCTCATCTCCTACGAGCAGTACTTC.

The J gene is TRBJ2-1, the V gene TRBV7-2; perhaps TRBD1 as D (6 bases). The CDR3 has 14 residues. V dropped 5 bases and J dropped 7 bases, with 15 bases sitting between them. Per germline, CDR1 SGHTA and CDR2 FQGNSA. The CDR3 sequence is CASSNWDNPNEQFF. In DNA, the CDR3 is TGTGCCAGCAGCAATTGGGACAACCCAAATGAGCAGTTCTTC.

The chain carries TRBV10-3 and TRBJ2-1, with 8 nucleotides matching TRBD2. The CDR3 runs to 13 residues. V was pared by 5 bases and J by 6 bases, with 3 bases of the junction left unmatched. CDR1 ENHRY and CDR2 SYGVKD come from the germline V gene. CDR3 region: CAISSGRVNEQFF. CDR3 DNA sequence: TGTGCCATCAGTAGCGGGAGAGTCAATGAGCAGTTCTTC.

The chain couples TRBV9 to TRBJ2-7; possibly TRBD1 for D (6 bases). The CDR3 runs 13 residues. V was shortened by 0 bases and J by 2 bases, with 6 bases between the two germline ends. CDR1 and CDR2 from the germline V gene are SGDLS and YYNGEE. Here the CDR3 reads CASSVGGPYEQYF. In nucleotides, the CDR3 is TGTGCCAGCAGCGTAGGGGGGCCCTACGAGCAGTACTTC.

V usage is TRBV5-4 and J usage is TRBJ1-4, with D tentatively TRBD1 (6 bases). Trimming took off 0 bases at V and 5 bases at J, with 8 bases between the two ends. The CDR3 length is 14 residues. The germline V gene encodes CDR1 SGHNT and CDR2 YYREEE (reference sequence). In DNA, the CDR3 is TGTGCCAGCAGCTTGGCCCAGGGGAATGAAAAACTGTTTTTT. Protein product: CASSLAQGNEKLFF.

The CDR3 DNA follows: TGTGCCAGCATCGACTCAGGGAACCGGGAGCTGTTTTTT. It codes for CASIDSGNRELFF. This chain connects TRBV27 to TRBJ2-2; tentative D call: TRBD1 (5 bases). The CDR3 consists of 13 residues. Germline values: CDR1 MNHEY, CDR2 SMNVEV (reference sequence). The V gene lost 7 bases and the J gene lost 9 bases, with 15 bases spanning the gap.

This clone was found once. This chain connects TRBV18 to TRBJ2-1; 8 bases match TRBD1. CDR1 and CDR2 (germline): KGHSH, LQKENI. The V segment lost 3 bases and the J segment 4 bases; nucleotides outside the gene matches: 2. The CDR3 is 14 amino acids. The CDR3 sequence is CASSPRDRYNEQFF. The CDR3 DNA reads TGTGCCAGCTCACCTAGGGACAGGTACAATGAGCAGTTCTTC. Complete variable domain (other parts from reference TRBV18 and TRBJ2-1): NAGVMQNPRHLVRRRGQEARLRCSPMKGHSHVYWYRQLPEEGLKFMVYLQKENIIDESGMPKERFSAEFPKEGPSILRIQQVVRGDSAAYFCASSPRDRYNEQFFGPGTRLTVL.

The chain couples TRBV19 to TRBJ2-5, with 7 bases that match TRBD1. The V gene end was trimmed by 5 bases and the J gene end by 4 bases; junction bases not matched to a gene: 7. This CDR3 is built from 14 residues. The germline V gene has CDR1 LNHDA and CDR2 SQIVND (reference sequence). This chain's CDR3 is CASSLTAGGETQYF. The CDR3 coding sequence is TGTGCCAGTAGTCTAACGGCAGGGGGAGAGACCCAGTACTTC.

The chain is built from TRBV4-2 and TRBJ1-2; D perhaps matches TRBD1 (6 bases). This CDR3 has 14 amino acids. Trimming took 0 bases from V and 4 from J, leaving 9 bases between them. The germline gives CDR1 LGHNA, CDR2 YNFKEQ. CDR3 nucleotide sequence: TGTGCCAGCAGCCAAGATCCAGGGGCCTATGGCTACACCTTC. Translating it yields CASSQDPGAYGYTF.